These 14 T cell receptor beta chains were all obtained from the same sample, sequenced in a study of blood T cell repertoires in COVID-19. The protocol was immunoSEQ multiplex PCR, while the TCRdb copy is restricted to in-frame clones and leaves out a portion. Counted here are 120,000 to 150,000 clones, 88% occurring once; the ten biggest clones make up 2.3%. Sequenced input: peripheral blood. Source of these receptors: a human donor in a cohort sampled during active COVID-19.

The rearrangement uses TRBV7-2 and TRBJ2-4; 7 bases agree with TRBD2. The trim removed 4 bases at V and 0 bases at J, leaving 12 bases unmatched. CDR3 size: 18 residues. Germline CDR1 is SGHTA and CDR2 is FQGNSA. For the CDR3, the DNA is TGTGCCAGCAGCTCATCCCCTAGCGGAGAGCTAGCCAAAAACATTCAGTACTTC. Translation: CASSSSPSGELAKNIQYF. Combining the CDR3 with reference TRBV7-2 and TRBJ2-4 gives the whole variable domain GAGVSQSPSNKVTEKGKDVELRCDPISGHTALYWYRQSLGQGLEFLIYFQGNSAPDKSGLPSDRFSAERTGGSVSTLTIQRTQQEDSAVYLCASSSSPSGELAKNIQYFGAGTRLSVL.

This clone has only a few counts. This chain connects TRBV19 to TRBJ1-5; D unclear. V lost 3 bases and J lost 5, with 8 bases in between. The CDR3 has 13 amino acids. Germline CDR1 LNHDA, CDR2 SQIVND (reference sequence). The CDR3 is CASSMRGYQPQHF. The DNA of the CDR3 is TGTGCCAGTAGTATGCGAGGGTATCAGCCCCAGCATTTT.

The rearrangement links TRBV18 to TRBJ1-1; 7 nucleotides align to TRBD1. The V segment lost 5 bases and the J segment 0 bases; nucleotides outside the gene matches: 6. This CDR3 has 15 residues. Germline CDR1 is KGHSH and CDR2 is LQKENI. CDR3 DNA: TGTGCCAGCTCAGGGGTCCAGGGGGTGAACACTGAAGCTTTCTTT. Amino acids: CASSGVQGVNTEAFF.

V gene TRBV18 combines with J gene TRBJ1-4, with D hard to call. V gave up 2 bases and J gave up 8 bases, with 12 bases separating them. The length of the CDR3 is 14 residues. CDR1 KGHSH and CDR2 LQKENI come from the germline V gene. This CDR3 is CASSPMSASEKLFF. The DNA of the CDR3 is TGTGCCAGCTCACCAATGTCCGCGTCGGAAAAACTGTTTTTT. The entire variable domain, with the rest obtained from reference TRBV18 and TRBJ1-4, is as follows: NAGVMQNPRHLVRRRGQEARLRCSPMKGHSHVYWYRQLPEEGLKFMVYLQKENIIDESGMPKERFSAEFPKEGPSILRIQQVVRGDSAAYFCASSPMSASEKLFFGSGTQLSVL.

The chain couples TRBV11-2 to TRBJ2-7, with D maybe TRBD1 (5 bases). Germline V lookup: CDR1 SGHAT, CDR2 FQNNGV. The V end was cut by 5 bases, the J end by 4 bases, with 15 bases between. The CDR3 is 14 residues long. The CDR3 DNA reads TGTGCCAGCAGCCTCTACCTCAGGGATTACGAGCAGTACTTC. Protein: CASSLYLRDYEQYF.

The V call is TRBV3-1 (or the pseudogene TRBV3-2), the J call TRBJ2-7, with D possibly being TRBD2 (6 bases). The V gene lost 5 bases and the J gene lost 6 bases, with 20 bases spanning the gap. Germline CDR1 LGHDT, CDR2 YNNKEL (reference sequence). This CDR3 spans 15 amino acids. The CDR3 DNA follows: TGTGCCAGCAGCTGGAGGGCCACCAGGAGGGGCGAGCAGTACTTC. The encoded protein is CASSWRATRRGEQYF.

V and J are TRBV7-9 and TRBJ1-1; 9 nucleotides agree with TRBD1. With 5 bases clipped from V and 0 bases from J, the junction kept 10 bases outside the gene matches. The germline CDR1 and CDR2 sequences are SEHNR and FQNEAQ (reference sequence). The CDR3 spans 17 residues. In DNA, the CDR3 is TGTGCCAGCAGCCCCTTTACAGGGGGCCCTATGAACACTGAAGCTTTCTTT. Amino acid sequence: CASSPFTGGPMNTEAFF.

The CDR3 sequence is CASSAGTGNSPLHF. DNA for the CDR3: TGTGCCAGCAGCGCTGGGACAGGCAATTCACCCCTCCACTTT. The V and J genes are TRBV9 and TRBJ1-6, with 8 nucleotides matching TRBD1. V lost 3 bases to trimming and J lost 7 bases; unmatched junction nucleotides: 3. The CDR3 spans 14 residues. The germline V gene encodes CDR1 SGDLS and CDR2 YYNGEE.

The chain employs TRBV7-2 and TRBJ1-3, with TRBD1 identical over 8 bases. The junction had 7 bases not matched to a gene; V was cut back by 2 bases and J by 4 bases. This CDR3 is 16 amino acids long. Germline V gene lookup returns CDR1 SGHTA and CDR2 FQGNSA. CDR3 in DNA: TGTGCCAGCAGCTTAATACGACAGGGGAGAGGAAACACCATATATTTT. Translating it yields CASSLIRQGRGNTIYF.

This clone was detected once. The CDR3 region is CASSLWARGNEQFF. The CDR3 DNA sequence: TGTGCCAGTAGTCTATGGGCCCGAGGGAATGAGCAGTTCTTC. The chain couples TRBV19 to TRBJ2-1; possible D gene TRBD2, 5 bases. CDR3 length equals 14 residues. V was trimmed by 5 bases and J by 7 bases, leaving 15 bases between them. Looked up from germline, CDR1 is LNHDA and CDR2 is SQIVND (reference sequence).

This sequence joins TRBV19 and TRBJ2-7; TRBD2 matches at 11 bases. Germline-derived CDR1 and CDR2 are LNHDA and SQIVND (reference sequence). Trimming removed 4 bases from V and 0 bases from J; junction bases left unmatched: 5. CDR3 length: 16 amino acids. The CDR3 sequence: CASSSRLAGTSYEQYF. The CDR3 DNA reads as TGTGCCAGTAGTAGCCGACTAGCGGGGACCTCCTACGAGCAGTACTTC. The variable domain in full, with the rest retrieved from reference TRBV19 and TRBJ2-7, is DGGITQSPKYLFRKEGQNVTLSCEQNLNHDAMYWYRQDPGQGLRLIYYSQIVNDFQKGDIAEGYSVSREKKESFPLTVTSAQKNPTAFYLCASSSRLAGTSYEQYFGPGTRLTVT.

The chain is built from TRBV7-2 and TRBJ2-7; 9 nucleotides align to TRBD1. Germline V gene data show CDR1 as SGHTA and CDR2 as FQGNSA. The CDR3 runs to 15 residues. V trimming: 6 bases; J trimming: 5 bases; junction bases outside the gene matches: 11. The CDR3 DNA reads TGTGCCAGCAGTTTTTCCGGACAGGGGTGGGACGAGCAGTACTTC. It encodes CASSFSGQGWDEQYF.

This sequence joins TRBV5-4 and TRBJ1-1, with TRBD1 as a possible D gene (6 bases). V was clipped by 0 bases and J by 4 bases, with 13 bases between them. Germline lookup yields CDR1 SGHNT and CDR2 YYREEE (reference sequence). This CDR3 has 15 amino acids. CDR3 residues: CASSLVGQTGTEAFF. CDR3 nucleotides: TGTGCCAGCAGCTTGGTAGGACAGACGGGCACTGAAGCTTTCTTT.

The chain is built from TRBV14 and TRBJ2-7; 7 bases agree with TRBD1. The CDR3 consists of 15 residues. Germline CDR1 is SGHDN and CDR2 is FVKESK. V lost 4 bases, J lost 0 bases, and 6 bases stayed unmatched. The CDR3 loop reads CASSPRTGISYEQYF. CDR3 in DNA: TGTGCCAGCAGCCCCCGGACAGGAATCTCCTACGAGCAGTACTTC.